This entry lists 25 T cell receptor beta chains sequenced from one sample in a study of vaccination and CD4 T cells after COVID-19. Their target antigens are unknown. The sample's treatment: approximately nine-day PBMC culture with coronavirus spike peptide pools or control peptides (ViraFEST assay). Scientists ran DNA taken from cultured CD4+ T cells through the Oncomine TCR Beta short-read assay for sequencing. TCRdb passed the PCR reads through MiXCR, listing each CDR3 protein once. In the table there are about 10,000 distinct CDR3 sequences, just under 75% of which are singletons. Sequenced input: CD4+ T cells from blood, cultured in vitro. The receptors derive from a human donor who had recovered from COVID-19.

This clonotype has more than one count but fewer than ten. The chain couples TRBV2 to TRBJ2-1, with D perhaps TRBD2 (6 bases). Trimming removed 3 bases from V and 14 bases from J, with 20 bases in between. Per the germline V gene, CDR1 is SNHLY and CDR2 is FYNNEI. The CDR3 has 14 residues. The CDR3 nucleotides read TGTGCCAGCAGTGAGTGGGACTTCCCGGTTGGGGAGTTCTTC. Its protein is CASSEWDFPVGEFF.

This sequence joins TRBV19 and TRBJ2-7; 12 nucleotides agree with TRBD2. This CDR3 contains 17 residues. V was pared by 2 bases and J by 4 bases, with 9 bases of the junction left unmatched. Germline values: CDR1 LNHDA, CDR2 SQIVND (reference sequence). The DNA of the CDR3 is TGTGCCAGTAGTATAATACTAGCGGGAGGTCGCCCTTACGAGCAGTACTTC. The encoded protein is CASSIILAGGRPYEQYF.

The V and J genes are TRBV27 and TRBJ1-6; TRBD1 agrees at 10 bases. The CDR3 length is 15 residues. The V gene's germline CDR1 is MNHEY and CDR2 SMNVEV (reference sequence). V lost 6 bases to trimming and J lost 9 bases; unmatched junction nucleotides: 8. In DNA, the CDR3 is TGTGCCAGCAGGGCCTTGGGACAGGGGTTTTCACCCCTCCACTTT. The encoded protein is CASRALGQGFSPLHF.

This rearrangement joins TRBV20-1 to TRBJ1-5; D is unclear. Trimming took 5 bases from V and 7 from J, leaving 12 bases between them. Germline V lookup: CDR1 DFQATT, CDR2 SNEGSKA (reference sequence). The length of the CDR3 is 12 residues. CDR3 region: CSASSVGQPQHF. Here the CDR3 DNA reads TGCAGTGCTTCTTCCGTTGGGCAGCCCCAGCATTTT.

The rearrangement uses TRBV24-1 and TRBJ1-2; D gene unclear. Between the trimmed V and J ends, which lost 3 bases and 3 bases, there was a span of 10 bases. Per the germline V gene, CDR1 is KGHDR and CDR2 is SFDVKD. The length of the CDR3 is 14 residues. This CDR3 is CATSDQTVYYGYTF. The CDR3 DNA is TGTGCCACCAGTGATCAAACAGTGTACTATGGCTACACCTTC.

The chain carries TRBV7-3 and TRBJ2-5, with 11 bases identical to TRBD2. CDR1 and CDR2 (germline): SGHTA, FQGTGA. The V and J ends lost 5 bases and 3 bases, in that order; junction bases with no gene match: 5. The CDR3 runs 15 residues. The CDR3 region has the DNA TGTGCCAGCAGCCAGACGGGACTAGCGGAAGAGACCCAGTACTTC. Translating gives CASSQTGLAEETQYF.

The J gene is TRBJ1-5, the V gene TRBV28, with a weak D call TRBD1 (5 bases). The CDR3 totals 15 residues. Trimming stripped 4 bases from V and 4 bases from J, with 14 bases between. Germline V gene lookup returns CDR1 MDHEN and CDR2 SYDVKM. The CDR3 here is CASSSQDGGNQPQHF. CDR3 DNA: TGTGCCAGCAGTTCCCAGGACGGGGGAAATCAGCCCCAGCATTTT.

The chain couples TRBV20-1 to TRBJ1-2; perhaps TRBD1 as D (5 bases). Germline CDR1 is DFQATT and CDR2 is SNEGSKA (reference sequence). The CDR3 is 15 amino acids. V lost 3 bases to trimming and J lost 4 bases, with 18 bases between them. CDR3 in DNA: TGCAGTGCTAGGAGGGGTCAGGAGCAGGGCTATGGCTACACCTTC. It encodes CSARRGQEQGYGYTF.

This chain connects TRBV15 to TRBJ2-7, with 9 bases matching TRBD1. This CDR3 comprises 16 residues. Trimming took 8 bases from V and 1 from J; bases not matched to a gene: 12. The germline V gene has CDR1 LNHNV and CDR2 YYDKDF (reference sequence). CDR3 in DNA: TGTGCCACCTGGGGCAGGCTGGGACAGGGATCCTACGAGCAGTACTTC. Translated, it gives CATWGRLGQGSYEQYF. Full variable domain (rest looked up from reference TRBV15 and TRBJ2-7): DAMVIQNPRYQVTQFGKPVTLSCSQTLNHNVMYWYQQKSSQAPKLLFHYYDKDFNNEADTPDNFQSRRPNTSFCFLDIRSPGLGDTAMYLCATWGRLGQGSYEQYFGPGTRLTVT.

The J gene is TRBJ1-4, the V gene TRBV6-5; possibly TRBD1 for D (6 bases). The germline CDR1 and CDR2 sequences are MNHEY and SVGAGI. V was trimmed by 0 bases and J by 7 bases, leaving 12 bases between them. The CDR3 has 15 residues. CDR3 amino acids: CASSYSGDKPEKLFF. In DNA, the CDR3 is TGTGCCAGCAGTTACTCGGGGGACAAGCCTGAAAAACTGTTTTTT.

V and J are TRBV28 and TRBJ2-7; D not resolved. The V gene lost 3 bases and the J gene lost 0 bases, with 15 bases spanning the gap. Looked up from germline, CDR1 is MDHEN and CDR2 is SYDVKM. The CDR3 has 16 residues. CDR3 protein: CASSFPGGSSSYEQYF. CDR3 bases: TGTGCCAGCAGTTTTCCCGGCGGCTCCTCCTCCTACGAGCAGTACTTC. Using reference TRBV28 and TRBJ2-7 for the parts outside the CDR3, the full variable domain is DVKVTQSSRYLVKRTGEKVFLECVQDMDHENMFWYRQDPGLGLRLIYFSYDVKMKEKGDIPEGYSVSREKKERFSLILESASTNQTSMYLCASSFPGGSSSYEQYFGPGTRLTVT.

The V gene is TRBV20-1, the J gene TRBJ1-5, with 8 bases matching TRBD1. The CDR3 runs 14 residues. The trim removed 5 bases at V and 5 bases at J, leaving 8 bases unmatched. CDR1 DFQATT and CDR2 SNEGSKA come from the germline V gene (reference sequence). CDR3: CSAPRTGPYQPQHF. The CDR3 DNA follows: TGCAGTGCTCCACGGACAGGGCCATATCAGCCCCAGCATTTT.

The chain is built from TRBV23-1 and TRBJ1-1; D remains unclear. Being an ORF, TRBV23-1 has a function that is uncertain. This CDR3 comprises 14 residues. V was pared by 3 bases and J by 5 bases, with 13 bases between. The CDR3 here is CASSHPVQSTEAFF. The CDR3 DNA reads TGCGCCAGCAGTCACCCGGTGCAGAGTACTGAAGCTTTCTTT.

This rearrangement joins TRBV7-2 to TRBJ2-2; D is uncertain. Trimming removed 5 bases from V and 1 base from J, with 11 bases in between. Germline V CDR1 and CDR2: SGHTA, FQGNSA. The CDR3 has 15 amino acids. The CDR3: CASSPIPQNTGELFF. In nucleotides, the CDR3 is TGTGCCAGCAGCCCCATCCCACAGAACACCGGGGAGCTGTTTTTT.

This sequence joins TRBV18 and TRBJ1-5, with 9 positions matching TRBD1. Trimming removed 6 bases from V and 4 bases from J; junction bases left unmatched: 7. CDR1 and CDR2 (germline): KGHSH, LQKENI. The CDR3 runs to 15 residues. CDR3 sequence (DNA): TGTGCCAGCTCCCCGAGGACAGGGGAGAATCAGCCCCAGCATTTT. This gives the protein CASSPRTGENQPQHF.

This clonotype was seen only a few times. The chain carries TRBV20-1 and TRBJ2-1; TRBD2 agrees at 8 bases. J gave up 4 bases and V 3 bases, and 8 bases lay outside the gene matches. Germline CDR1 is DFQATT and CDR2 is SNEGSKA (reference sequence). This CDR3 spans 15 amino acids. CDR3 nucleotide sequence: TGCAGTGCTAGCGGTTCCCTAGCGGGTTACAATGAGCAGTTCTTC. It encodes CSASGSLAGYNEQFF.

Only a few counts were recorded for this clonotype. This chain joins TRBV5-6 and TRBJ1-2; 8 bases are shared with TRBD1. Looked up from germline, CDR1 is SGHDT and CDR2 is YYEEEE. The CDR3 consists of 12 residues. V gave up 4 bases and J gave up 8 bases; unmatched junction bases: 4. The CDR3, as DNA: TGTGCCAGCAGCCTACAGGGGGAAGGCTACACCTTC. Translating it yields CASSLQGEGYTF.

This clonotype came up a few times. The chain joins TRBV6-1 to TRBJ1-5; D unresolved. The CDR3 totals 14 residues. Germline V gene sequence: CDR1 MNHNS, CDR2 SASEGT. Trimming took off 6 bases at V and 6 bases at J, with 15 bases between the two ends. In DNA, the CDR3 is TGTGCCAGCAGCCCGACATGGTCCATTCAGCCCCAGCATTTT. Translated, it gives CASSPTWSIQPQHF.

The gene calls are TRBV28 and TRBJ1-4, with 9 nucleotides matching TRBD1. The V gene's germline CDR1 is MDHEN and CDR2 SYDVKM. Trimming at V came to 6 bases and at J to 6 bases, leaving 5 bases not matched to a gene. The CDR3 is made up of 14 amino acids. CDR3 protein: CASSAGDRDEKLFF. For the CDR3, the DNA is TGTGCCAGCAGCGCCGGGGACAGGGATGAAAAACTGTTTTTT.

The V gene is TRBV7-2, the J gene TRBJ2-3; maybe TRBD2 (5 bases). The V and J ends lost 4 bases and 7 bases respectively, with 9 bases between them. CDR1 is SGHTA, CDR2 FQGNSA, per germline. This CDR3 is 12 amino acids long. The CDR3 DNA reads as TGTGCCAGCAGCTCCATAGCGTATACGCAGTATTTT. Protein sequence: CASSSIAYTQYF. The complete variable domain, with remaining parts taken from reference TRBV7-2 and TRBJ2-3, reads GAGVSQSPSNKVTEKGKDVELRCDPISGHTALYWYRQSLGQGLEFLIYFQGNSAPDKSGLPSDRFSAERTGGSVSTLTIQRTQQEDSAVYLCASSSIAYTQYFGPGTRLTVL.

The chain employs TRBV24-1 and TRBJ1-2; 9 bases are shared with TRBD1. This CDR3 region has 14 residues. Per germline, CDR1 KGHDR and CDR2 SFDVKD. Unmatched junction bases numbered 2, after V lost 3 bases and J lost 4 bases. In DNA, the CDR3 is TGTGCCACCAGTGATCAGACAGGGGGCTATGGCTACACCTTC. Translating gives CATSDQTGGYGYTF.

The chain joins TRBV28 to TRBJ1-5; D is unresolved. The germline gives CDR1 MDHEN, CDR2 SYDVKM. The V end was cut by 7 bases, the J end by 2 bases, with 15 bases between. The CDR3 is 15 residues long. The CDR3, as DNA: TGTGCCAGCATCCCCCCCAAGGGCGGCAATCAGCCCCAGCATTTT. Translating gives CASIPPKGGNQPQHF. Using reference TRBV28 and TRBJ1-5 for the parts outside the CDR3, the full variable domain is DVKVTQSSRYLVKRTGEKVFLECVQDMDHENMFWYRQDPGLGLRLIYFSYDVKMKEKGDIPEGYSVSREKKERFSLILESASTNQTSMYLCASIPPKGGNQPQHFGDGTRLSIL.

The V and J genes are TRBV7-2 and TRBJ1-1, with TRBD1 matching over 8 bases. The trim removed 9 bases at V and 1 base at J, leaving 10 bases unmatched. The CDR3 extends over 15 amino acids. The germline gives CDR1 SGHTA, CDR2 FQGNSA. In DNA form, the CDR3 reads TGTGCCAGTACACTGACAGGGGCCAGGAACACTGAAGCTTTCTTT. This translates into CASTLTGARNTEAFF.

The chain links TRBV20-1 to TRBJ1-5, with D unclear. The CDR3 has 14 amino acids. CDR1 DFQATT and CDR2 SNEGSKA come from the germline V gene (reference sequence). Trimming shortened V by 6 bases and J by 3 bases, and 15 bases separated the two germline ends. DNA for the CDR3: TGCAGTGCCACAGACGGGATTCTCAATCAGCCCCAGCATTTT. Protein sequence: CSATDGILNQPQHF.

The V and J genes are TRBV6-2 or TRBV6-3 and TRBJ2-7, with 8 bases matching TRBD2. The CDR3 covers 15 residues. The V gene's germline CDR1 is MNHEY and CDR2 SVGEGT. V was pared by 6 bases and J by 3 bases, with 10 bases of the junction left unmatched. CDR3 DNA sequence: TGTGCCAGCAGACATAGCGGGACCTCAAACTACGAGCAGTACTTC. It encodes CASRHSGTSNYEQYF.